The source of this T cell receptor (beta chain) is a study of blood T cell repertoires in COVID-19. The protocol was immunoSEQ multiplex PCR, while the TCRdb copy is restricted to in-frame clones and leaves out a portion. In the table there are around 67,000 clones, around 87% of which are singletons. Trimming took off 6 bases at V and 0 bases at J, with 16 bases between the two ends. CDR3 length equals 16 residues. Germline values: CDR1 SEHNR, CDR2 FQNEAQ (reference sequence). The source of this sequence is a man aged 45-65 years with active COVID-19. The sample comprised peripheral blood. The chain employs TRBV7-9 and TRBJ2-3; no definite D call. CDR3 sequence (DNA): TGTGCCAGCAGTCGCGAACAGAAAACTAGCACAGATACGCAGTATTTT. This codes for CASSREQKTSTDTQYF.